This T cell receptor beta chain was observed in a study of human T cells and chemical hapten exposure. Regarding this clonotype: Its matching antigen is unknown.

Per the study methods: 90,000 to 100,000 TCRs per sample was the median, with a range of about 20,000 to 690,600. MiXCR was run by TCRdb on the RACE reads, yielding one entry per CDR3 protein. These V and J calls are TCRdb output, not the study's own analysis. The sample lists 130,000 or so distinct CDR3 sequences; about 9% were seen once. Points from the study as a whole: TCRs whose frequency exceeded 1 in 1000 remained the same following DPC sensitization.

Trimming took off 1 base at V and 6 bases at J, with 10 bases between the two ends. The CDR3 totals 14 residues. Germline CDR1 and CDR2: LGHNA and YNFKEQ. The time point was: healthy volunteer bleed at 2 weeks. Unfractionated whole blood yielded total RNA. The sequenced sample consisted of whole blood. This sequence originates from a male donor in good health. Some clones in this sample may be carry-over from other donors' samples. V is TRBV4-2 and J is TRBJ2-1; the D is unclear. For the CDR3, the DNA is TGTGCCAGCAGCCAAGTCGGTCCTCCCAATGAGCAGTTCTTC. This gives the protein CASSQVGPPNEQFF.